A selection of T cell receptor beta chains follows, all from one sample in a study of blood T cell repertoires in COVID-19. Produced via immunoSEQ multiplex PCR; TCRdb's table is partial and in-frame only. The table records 55,000 to 65,000 clones, around 87% of them present only once. The sample consisted of peripheral blood. All receptors come from a man between 60 and 75 years old with active or convalescent COVID-19. The CDR3 runs from the conserved cysteine through the conserved F or W. A D gene is named only where the DNA matches it firmly. The size entry is marked missing in some rows and otherwise reads once, few, many or a size class.

DNA	CDR3	D	J	size	V
TGTGCCAGCAGCTCGCGAAACAGGGGGGTAGGGAATGAGCAGTTCTTC	CASSSRNRGVGNEQFF	TRBD1	TRBJ2-1	NA	TRBV9
TGTGCCAGCAGTGACGACTTCTCCTACGAGCAGTACTTC	CASSDDFSYEQYF	NA	TRBJ2-7	few	TRBV2
TGTGCCAGCAGTTGGGCAGACAATCAGCCCCAGCATTTT	CASSWADNQPQHF	NA	TRBJ1-5	NA	TRBV12-3/TRBV12-4
TGTGCCAGCAGCTTAGGGACAGGGCGGTCTAATGAAAAACTGTTTTTT	CASSLGTGRSNEKLFF	TRBD1	TRBJ1-4	few	TRBV7-2
TGTGCCAGCAGAGCAGGGAACTATGAAAAACTGTTTTTT	CASRAGNYEKLFF	NA	TRBJ1-4	once	TRBV12-3/TRBV12-4
TGCGCCAGCAGCTTGGTTACCGCGAGCACAGATACGCAGTATTTT	CASSLVTASTDTQYF	NA	TRBJ2-3	NA	TRBV5-1
TGTGCTAGTGGTCCACTCTTCGCCCTAGCGGGTTCCAATGAGCAGTTCTTC	CASGPLFALAGSNEQFF	TRBD2	TRBJ2-1	NA	TRBV12-5
TGTGCCAGCAGCCGATACCCGGGGGACAATCAGCCCCAGCATTTT	CASSRYPGDNQPQHF	NA	TRBJ1-5	NA	TRBV7-8
TGTGCCAGTAGGCCGACGACAGGGTCCCTCATAAGGCCCCAGCATTTT	CASRPTTGSLIRPQHF	TRBD1	TRBJ1-5	NA	TRBV19
TGTGCCAGCAGCCTTGACAGGGCGAGCAATCAGCCCCAGCATTTT	CASSLDRASNQPQHF	TRBD1	TRBJ1-5	NA	TRBV7-2
TGTGCCAGCAGCCCCCCAGGGGATCTCTCTGGCTACACCTTC	CASSPPGDLSGYTF	NA	TRBJ1-2	once	TRBV6-5
TGCGCCAGCAGTGGGGGGACATTCCACGAGCAGTACTTC	CASSGGTFHEQYF	NA	TRBJ2-7	NA	TRBV10-1
TGCGCCAGCAGTCCGACAGGAGATTCACCCCTCCACTTT	CASSPTGDSPLHF	NA	TRBJ1-6	NA	TRBV27
TGTGCCAGCAGTTTTCACAACCCCGGGGTCTATGGCTACACCTTC	CASSFHNPGVYGYTF	NA	TRBJ1-2	NA	TRBV28
TGTGCCAGCAGCCCCGTAGCTAACAAGAACAATGAGCAGTTCTTC	CASSPVANKNNEQFF	NA	TRBJ2-1	NA	TRBV7-8
TGTGCCAGCAGCTTAGGATTGAGCAGGCTTGATTCCTACGAGCAGTACTTC	CASSLGLSRLDSYEQYF	NA	TRBJ2-7	NA	TRBV7-8
TGCGCCAGCAGCCTGATCAGGGGCACTGAAGCTTTCTTT	CASSLIRGTEAFF	NA	TRBJ1-1	NA	TRBV4-1
TGTGCCAGCAGCCACCGGGGGGGGTCCGATTCACCCCTCCACTTT	CASSHRGGSDSPLHF	NA	TRBJ1-6	NA	TRBV7-2
TGCGCCTCCAACGTTGCGGGAGGTTTGCATGAGCAGTTCTTC	CASNVAGGLHEQFF	TRBD2	TRBJ2-1	NA	TRBV5-1
TGTGCCAGCAGCTTGGACAGGGCGGACACTGAAGCTTTCTTT	CASSLDRADTEAFF	NA	TRBJ1-1	NA	TRBV5-6
TGTGCCAGCAGCAACCGCCCGCCTAGCGGGAGAAATTTTGTCGACGAGCAGTACTTC	CASSNRPPSGRNFVDEQYF	TRBD2	TRBJ2-7	NA	TRBV5-5
TGTGCCAGCTCACCTTGGGACAACACAGATACGCAGTATTTT	CASSPWDNTDTQYF	NA	TRBJ2-3	NA	TRBV18
TGTGCCAGCAGCTTTTCCGGGACAGCTTATGGCTACACCTTC	CASSFSGTAYGYTF	TRBD1	TRBJ1-2	NA	TRBV7-9
TGTGCCAGCAGTTCTCTCCGGGACAGGGGAACCGAGCAGTACTTC	CASSSLRDRGTEQYF	TRBD1	TRBJ2-7	NA	TRBV27
TGCGCCAGCAGCCCTACGGGAGCCGAGAGTGAAAAACTGTTTTTT	CASSPTGAESEKLFF	NA	TRBJ1-4	NA	TRBV5-1
TGTGCCAGCAGCAAAGCGCGGACAGTGAGCTCCTACGAGCAGTACTTC	CASSKARTVSSYEQYF	NA	TRBJ2-7	NA	TRBV21-1
TGTGCCAGCAGCTTAGGGGGGCCGGGACGAAGCTACAATGAGCAGTTCTTC	CASSLGGPGRSYNEQFF	NA	TRBJ2-1	NA	TRBV7-6
TGCAGCGTTGATGGCGGAGTCCCCCCCTACGAGCAGTACTTC	CSVDGGVPPYEQYF	NA	TRBJ2-7	NA	TRBV29-1
TGCGCCAGCAACCCACTTGCCGGGACAGACAATGAGCAGTTCTTC	CASNPLAGTDNEQFF	TRBD1	TRBJ2-1	NA	TRBV5-1
TGCGCCAGCAGCTTGGTGGGGGCTGCTGAGTATGGCTACACCTTC	CASSLVGAAEYGYTF	NA	TRBJ1-2	NA	TRBV5-1
TGTGCCAGCAGCCAAGGAACGGCGGCAGACCAAGAGACCCAGTACTTC	CASSQGTAADQETQYF	NA	TRBJ2-5	NA	TRBV3-1/TRBV3-2
TGTGCCAGCAGCGCCCGGGATACCAATCAGCCCCAGCATTTT	CASSARDTNQPQHF	NA	TRBJ1-5	NA	TRBV9
TGTGCCAGCAGCTTAATACTTCGACAGACTGAAGCTTTCTTT	CASSLILRQTEAFF	NA	TRBJ1-1	few	TRBV5-5
TGCGCCAGCAGTGAGGGGGGCCTGGCTGAAAAACTGTTTTTT	CASSEGGLAEKLFF	NA	TRBJ1-4	NA	TRBV10-1
TGCGCCAGCAGCTTGCCCAGCGGGGGGGCCGCAGATACGCAGTATTTT	CASSLPSGGAADTQYF	TRBD2	TRBJ2-3	NA	TRBV5-1
TGTGCCAGCAGCAAAGAGGACAGGGGGCCCGGAAGGGTGGCTTTCTTT	CASSKEDRGPGRVAFF	NA	TRBJ1-1	once	TRBV21-1
TGTGCCAGCTCACCACGAGCAGGGGATAGCAATCAGCCCCAGCATTTT	CASSPRAGDSNQPQHF	NA	TRBJ1-5	NA	TRBV18
TGTGCCAGCAGAAGATATACAGAGGAAAAACTGTTTTTT	CASRRYTEEKLFF	NA	TRBJ1-4	NA	TRBV28
TGTGCCAGCAGACGGGGGATATTGGGCAATGAGCAGTTCTTC	CASRRGILGNEQFF	NA	TRBJ2-1	NA	TRBV27
TGCGCCAGCAGCAGGGGACTAGCGACTAGCACAGATACGCAGTATTTT	CASSRGLATSTDTQYF	TRBD2	TRBJ2-3	NA	TRBV5-1